Below, one T cell receptor beta chain is given with its context. Antigen: not known. The germline V gene has CDR1 DFQATT and CDR2 SNEGSKA (reference sequence). V trimming: 2 bases; J trimming: 4 bases; junction bases outside the gene matches: 7. This CDR3 has 14 amino acids. These data belong to a study of CD8+CD57+ T cells in acquired aplastic anemia. Findings of the study overall: Significant differences in CD8+ Simpson's diversity were not observed between patients and controls. A set of some 28 CD8+ CDR3 sequences was shared between patients and controls, and these sequences appeared highly expressed in patients.

Patients chosen for sequencing had shown CD8+CD57+ cell expansion by flow cytometry. Severe acquired aplastic anemia was present in every patient. None of the patients had been given any therapy when their blood was sampled. Genomic DNA templated the TCR beta VDJ and CDR3 profiling. TCRdb redid the calling of the reads with MiXCR, one entry per CDR3 protein. In the table there are roughly 280,000 distinct CDR3 sequences, about 50% of which are singletons. Sequencing input: sorted CD4+, CD8+, or CD8+CD57+ T cells (not recorded which) from PBMCs. The rearrangement joins TRBV20-1 to TRBJ1-2; 7 bases align to TRBD1. The receptor comes from a human donor with aplastic anemia. This CDR3 reads CSARKTGPRYGYTF. CDR3 DNA: TGCAGTGCTAGAAAGACAGGGCCCCGCTATGGCTACACCTTC.